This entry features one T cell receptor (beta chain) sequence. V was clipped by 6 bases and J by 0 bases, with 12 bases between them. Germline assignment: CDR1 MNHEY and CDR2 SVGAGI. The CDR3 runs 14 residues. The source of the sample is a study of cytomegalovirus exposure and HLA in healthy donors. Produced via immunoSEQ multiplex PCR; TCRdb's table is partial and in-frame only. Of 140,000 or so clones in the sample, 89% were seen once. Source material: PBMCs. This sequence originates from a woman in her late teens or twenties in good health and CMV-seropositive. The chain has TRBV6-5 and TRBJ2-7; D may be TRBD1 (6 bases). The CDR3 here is CASRTTGSSYEQYF. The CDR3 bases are TGTGCCAGCAGGACGACAGGTTCCTCCTACGAGCAGTACTTC.